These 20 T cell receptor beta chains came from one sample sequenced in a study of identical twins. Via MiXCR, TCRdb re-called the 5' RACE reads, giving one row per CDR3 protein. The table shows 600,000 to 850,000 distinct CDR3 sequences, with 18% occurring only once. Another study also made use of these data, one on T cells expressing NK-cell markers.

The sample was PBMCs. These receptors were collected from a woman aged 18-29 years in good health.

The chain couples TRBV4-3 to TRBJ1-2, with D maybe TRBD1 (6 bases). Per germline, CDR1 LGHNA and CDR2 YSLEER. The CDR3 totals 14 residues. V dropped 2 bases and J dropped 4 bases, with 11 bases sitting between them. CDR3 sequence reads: CASSQTGMGYGYTF. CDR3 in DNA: TGCGCCAGCAGCCAAACAGGGATGGGCTATGGCTACACCTTC.

CDR3 amino acids: CASAGGARYEQYF. CDR3 bases: TGTGCCAGCGCCGGAGGGGCCAGGTACGAGCAGTACTTC. The chain joins TRBV2 to TRBJ2-7; TRBD2 might be the D (6 bases). Per the germline V gene, CDR1 is SNHLY and CDR2 is FYNNEI. The V gene lost 8 bases and the J gene lost 4 bases, with 15 bases spanning the gap. This CDR3 has 13 residues.

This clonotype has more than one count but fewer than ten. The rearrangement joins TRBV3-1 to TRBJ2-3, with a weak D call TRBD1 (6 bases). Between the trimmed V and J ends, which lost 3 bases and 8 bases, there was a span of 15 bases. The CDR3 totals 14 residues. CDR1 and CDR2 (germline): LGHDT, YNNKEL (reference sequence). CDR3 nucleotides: TGTGCCAGCAGCCACATGGGCCCCAGGGGTACGCAGTATTTT. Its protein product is CASSHMGPRGTQYF.

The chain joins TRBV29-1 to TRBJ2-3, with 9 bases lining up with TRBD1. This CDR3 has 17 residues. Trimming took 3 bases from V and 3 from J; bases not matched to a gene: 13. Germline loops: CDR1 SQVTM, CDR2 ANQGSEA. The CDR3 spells CSVEGLQGAAFTDTQYF. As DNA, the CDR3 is TGCAGCGTTGAGGGTCTACAGGGGGCGGCTTTTACAGATACGCAGTATTTT.

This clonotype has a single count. The CDR3 region is CASSQDLREGRYNEQFF. The CDR3 bases are TGCGCCAGCAGCCAAGATTTACGGGAGGGCCGTTACAATGAGCAGTTCTTC. This chain connects TRBV4-3 to TRBJ2-1, with 8 bases fitting TRBD2. J lost 4 bases, V lost 0 bases, and 8 bases had no gene match. The CDR3 runs 17 residues. Germline CDR1 reads LGHNA; CDR2 reads YSLEER.

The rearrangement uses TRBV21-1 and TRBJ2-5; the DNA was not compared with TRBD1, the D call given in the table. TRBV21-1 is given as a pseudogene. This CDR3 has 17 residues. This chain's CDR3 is CASPGGPAPTYQETQYF. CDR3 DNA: TGTGCCAGCCCAGGGGGCCCTGCCCCGACTTACCAAGAGACCCAGTACTTC.

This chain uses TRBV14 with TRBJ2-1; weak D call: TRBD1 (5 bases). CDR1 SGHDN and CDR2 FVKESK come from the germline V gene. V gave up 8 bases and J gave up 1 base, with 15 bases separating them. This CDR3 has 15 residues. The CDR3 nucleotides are TGTGCCAGCTCCGTTGGGGCGACGTCCTACAATGAGCAGTTCTTC. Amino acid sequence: CASSVGATSYNEQFF.

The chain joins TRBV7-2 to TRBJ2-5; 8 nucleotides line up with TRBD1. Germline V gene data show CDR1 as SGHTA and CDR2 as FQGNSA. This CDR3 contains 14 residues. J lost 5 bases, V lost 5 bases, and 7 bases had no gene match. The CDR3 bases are TGTGCCAGCAGCAACAGGGGGGCCGGGGAGACCCAGTACTTC. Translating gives CASSNRGAGETQYF.

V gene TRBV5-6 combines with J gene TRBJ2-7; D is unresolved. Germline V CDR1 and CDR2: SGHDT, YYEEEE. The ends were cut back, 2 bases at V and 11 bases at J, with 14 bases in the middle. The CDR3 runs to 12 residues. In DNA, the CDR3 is TGTGCCAGCAGCTTTTCACAGATCGAAGAGTACTTC. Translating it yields CASSFSQIEEYF.

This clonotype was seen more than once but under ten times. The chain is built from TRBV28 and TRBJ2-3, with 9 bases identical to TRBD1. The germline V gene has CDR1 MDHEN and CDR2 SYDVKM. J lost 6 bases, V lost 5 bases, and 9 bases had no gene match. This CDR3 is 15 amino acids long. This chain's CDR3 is CASSRPDRGGDTQYF. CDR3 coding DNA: TGTGCCAGCAGTCGACCCGACAGGGGGGGGGATACGCAGTATTTT.

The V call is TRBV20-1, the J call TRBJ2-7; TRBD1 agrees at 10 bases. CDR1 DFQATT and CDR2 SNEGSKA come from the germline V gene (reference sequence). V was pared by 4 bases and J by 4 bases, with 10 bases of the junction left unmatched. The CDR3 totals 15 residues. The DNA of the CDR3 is TGCAGTGCTACGCGAGACAGGGGGCTAAGTTACGAGCAGTACTTC. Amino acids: CSATRDRGLSYEQYF.

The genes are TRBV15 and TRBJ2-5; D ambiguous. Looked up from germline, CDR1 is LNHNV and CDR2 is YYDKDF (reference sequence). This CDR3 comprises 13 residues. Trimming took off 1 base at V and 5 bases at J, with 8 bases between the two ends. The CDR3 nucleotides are TGTGCCACCAGCAGAGGGATTGGGGAGACCCAGTACTTC. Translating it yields CATSRGIGETQYF.

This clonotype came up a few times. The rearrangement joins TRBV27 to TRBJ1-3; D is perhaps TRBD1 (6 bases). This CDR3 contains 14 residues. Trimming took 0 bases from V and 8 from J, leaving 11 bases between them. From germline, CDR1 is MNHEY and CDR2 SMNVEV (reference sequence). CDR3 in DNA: TGTGCCAGCAGTTTATCGCCAGGGGAGGACACCATATATTTT. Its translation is CASSLSPGEDTIYF.

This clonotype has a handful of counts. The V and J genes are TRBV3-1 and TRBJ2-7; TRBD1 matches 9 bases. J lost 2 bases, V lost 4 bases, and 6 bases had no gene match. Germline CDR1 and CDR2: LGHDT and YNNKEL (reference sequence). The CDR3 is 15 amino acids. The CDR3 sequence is CASSPPRTGAYEQYF. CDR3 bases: TGTGCCAGCAGCCCCCCAAGGACAGGGGCCTACGAGCAGTACTTC.

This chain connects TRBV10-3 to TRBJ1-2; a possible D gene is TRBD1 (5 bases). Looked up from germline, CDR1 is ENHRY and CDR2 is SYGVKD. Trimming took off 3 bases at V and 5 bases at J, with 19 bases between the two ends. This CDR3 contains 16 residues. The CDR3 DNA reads TGTGCCATCAGTGATTTGTCGGCAGGGTTTGAATATGGCTACACCTTC. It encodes CAISDLSAGFEYGYTF.

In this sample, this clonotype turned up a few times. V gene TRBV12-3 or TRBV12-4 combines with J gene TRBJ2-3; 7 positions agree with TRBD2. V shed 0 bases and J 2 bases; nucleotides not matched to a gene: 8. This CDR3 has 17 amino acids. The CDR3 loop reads CASSLAGGSGYTDTQYF. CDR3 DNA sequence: TGTGCCAGCAGTTTAGCGGGGGGGTCTGGTTACACAGATACGCAGTATTTT.

CDR3 coding DNA: TGTGCCACCAGCAGAGACCCACAGCGCTTAAGGTCCTACGAGCAGTACTTC. Encoded protein: CATSRDPQRLRSYEQYF. The rearrangement joins TRBV15 to TRBJ2-7; D is unresolved. The V gene's germline CDR1 is LNHNV and CDR2 YYDKDF (reference sequence). The V gene lost 0 bases and the J gene lost 1 base, with 16 bases spanning the gap. This CDR3 region has 17 residues. The full variable domain, in which reference TRBV15 and TRBJ2-7 provide the parts outside the CDR3, is DAMVIQNPRYQVTQFGKPVTLSCSQTLNHNVMYWYQQKSSQAPKLLFHYYDKDFNNEADTPDNFQSRRPNTSFCFLDIRSPGLGDTAMYLCATSRDPQRLRSYEQYFGPGTRLTVT.

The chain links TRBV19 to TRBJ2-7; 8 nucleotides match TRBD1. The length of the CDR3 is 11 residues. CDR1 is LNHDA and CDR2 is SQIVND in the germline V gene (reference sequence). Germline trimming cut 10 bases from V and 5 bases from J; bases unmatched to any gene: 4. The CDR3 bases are TGTGCCATCCGACAGGGGAACGAGCAGTACTTC. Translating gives CAIRQGNEQYF.

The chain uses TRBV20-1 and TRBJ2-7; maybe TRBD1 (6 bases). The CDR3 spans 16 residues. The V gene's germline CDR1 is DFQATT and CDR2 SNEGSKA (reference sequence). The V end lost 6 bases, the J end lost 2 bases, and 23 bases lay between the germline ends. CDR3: CSATISRGTPTYEQYF. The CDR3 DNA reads TGCAGTGCCACAATTAGTAGGGGGACGCCAACCTACGAGCAGTACTTC.

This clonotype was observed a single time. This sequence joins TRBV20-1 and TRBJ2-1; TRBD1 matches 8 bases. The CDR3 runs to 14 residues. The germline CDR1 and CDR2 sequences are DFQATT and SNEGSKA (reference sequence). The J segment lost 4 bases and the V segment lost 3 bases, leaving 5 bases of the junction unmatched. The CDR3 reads CSARRTGMYNEQFF. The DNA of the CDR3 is TGCAGTGCTAGGAGGACAGGGATGTACAATGAGCAGTTCTTC.